The T cell receptor (beta chain) under discussion was sequenced for a study of CD8 T cells in ankylosing spondylitis. TCRdb called the 5' RACE reads again in MiXCR, with one record for every CDR3 protein. The table lists some 700,000 distinct CDR3 sequences, roughly 20% of them singletons. Unmatched junction bases numbered 7, after V lost 3 bases and J lost 2 bases. In germline, CDR1 is SQVTM, CDR2 ANQGSEA. This CDR3 has 15 amino acids. Points from the study as a whole: Roughly 8 highly homologous variants made up a TCR beta motif, and this motif appeared characteristic of ankylosing spondylitis blood.

About this clonotype itself: Its target is unknown.

This clonotype was obtained from a male donor with ankylosing spondylitis. The rearrangement joins TRBV29-1 to TRBJ2-7; TRBD2 agrees at 10 bases. Sequenced input: blood, either unsorted or a sorted T cell fraction (not recorded which). Here the CDR3 DNA reads TGCAGCGTTGAGGGACCTAGCGGGAGTGCCTACGAGCAGTACTTC. It is translated as CSVEGPSGSAYEQYF.